This entry is about one T cell receptor beta chain. CDR1 is KGHDR, CDR2 SFDVKD, per germline. This CDR3 is built from 16 residues. Germline trimming cut 5 bases from V and 3 bases from J; bases unmatched to any gene: 10. The data were taken from a study of patients and donors after allogeneic stem cell transplantation. TCRdb redid the calling of the RT-PCR reads with MiXCR, one entry per CDR3 protein. The profile covers 150,000 to 200,000 distinct CDR3 sequences, with approximately 30% appearing a single time and under 3.5% taken by the ten largest. The sequence came from a human donor who was either an allogeneic HSCT recipient or a stem cell or donor lymphocyte infusion donor (not recorded which). It is not recorded whose cells these are; they may come from a transplant donor. The chain has TRBV24-1 and TRBJ2-5; 8 bases agree with TRBD2. Material for sequencing was blood, either unsorted or a sorted T cell fraction (not recorded which). Here the CDR3 reads CATSAPGLVRKETQYF. Written as DNA, the CDR3 is TGTGCCACCAGTGCCCCGGGACTAGTAAGGAAAGAGACCCAGTACTTC.